This T cell receptor beta chain was sequenced in a study of blood T cell repertoires in COVID-19. Study-level information: T cells, B-cell-depleted T cells, or PBMCs supplied cDNA or gDNA.

The CDR3 sequence is 13 residues long. The trim removed 3 bases at V and 11 bases at J, leaving 8 bases unmatched. Seattle researchers signed up patients amid active infection and tracked them longitudinally. Generated by immunoSEQ multiplex PCR, the TCRdb table keeps only in-frame clones and is missing some. The sample holds about 36,000 clones, around 84% seen once. The table lists this clone with a few counts. The chain has TRBV12-3 or TRBV12-4 and TRBJ1-1, with 8 bases fitting TRBD1. This TCR came from a man aged 55 to 70 with COVID-19, enrolled during active disease. What was sequenced was peripheral blood. DNA for the CDR3: TGTGCCAGCAGTTTTTTACAGGGGGTGAACGCTTTCTTT. The encoded protein is CASSFLQGVNAFF.